The text below deals with one T cell receptor (beta chain). The target antigen is unknown. The sample belongs to a study of vaccination and CD4 T cells after COVID-19. Study as a whole: Two of the convalescents were Hispanic, and convalescents were six males and four females.

Treatment noted: roughly nine-day PBMC culture with coronavirus spike peptide pools or control peptides (ViraFEST assay). Unexposed donor CD4+ T cells predated the COVID-19 pandemic, collected 2011-2018. Per the germline V gene, CDR1 is MDHEN and CDR2 is SYDVKM. V dropped 6 bases and J dropped 0 bases, with 6 bases sitting between them. CDR3 length equals 12 residues. Cultured CD4+ T-cell DNA underwent Oncomine TCR Beta short-read sequencing. TCRdb fed the PCR reads into MiXCR, producing one record per CDR3 protein. The table records roughly 7,200 distinct CDR3 sequences, roughly 40% of them present only once.

Sequencing was done on a sample of CD4+ T cells from blood, cultured in vitro. The rearrangement uses TRBV28 and TRBJ2-7; D ambiguous. This clonotype originated in a human donor in good health. The CDR3 loop is CASRTNSYEQYF. CDR3 bases: TGTGCCAGCAGAACTAACTCCTACGAGCAGTACTTC.